These T cell receptor beta chains were read from a single sample in a study of blood T cells in healthy people across ages. Each CDR3 protein is one row after TCRdb ran MiXCR on the 5' RACE reads. The table has around 800,000 distinct CDR3 sequences, 62% seen once. Input material: blood. Receptors were obtained from a man under 40 in good health. CDR3s include the opening cysteine and the closing phenylalanine or tryptophan. Fields, in order: clone size, D gene, J gene, V gene, CDR3 DNA, CDR3 protein. A D gene is named only where the DNA matches it firmly. Clone size is not always given. Where it is, it says once, few, many or a class for expanded clones.

clone_size: once
d_call: TRBD2
j_call: TRBJ2-7
v_call: TRBV3-1
cdr3_nt: TGTGCCAGCAGCCACAGACTAGCGGGGGGTATTGACGAGCAGTACTTC
cdr3_aa: CASSHRLAGGIDEQYF

clone_size: few
d_call: -
j_call: TRBJ2-5
v_call: TRBV20-1
cdr3_nt: TGCAGTGCCAGACAGAACCAAGAGACCCAGTACTTC
cdr3_aa: CSARQNQETQYF

clone_size: -
d_call: -
j_call: TRBJ2-3
v_call: TRBV10-3
cdr3_nt: TGTGCCATCAGTGATGGGAGAGATACGCAGTATTTT
cdr3_aa: CAISDGRDTQYF

clone_size: -
d_call: TRBD2
j_call: TRBJ2-5
v_call: TRBV3-1
cdr3_nt: TGTGCCAGCAGCCTCGAAGCGGGGGGAGAAGAGACCCAGTACTTC
cdr3_aa: CASSLEAGGEETQYF

clone_size: -
d_call: TRBD1
j_call: TRBJ2-6
v_call: TRBV25-1
cdr3_nt: TGTGCCAGCAGTGAAGAGAGGACAGGGTCCCTGGTCCTGACTTTC
cdr3_aa: CASSEERTGSLVLTF

clone_size: once
d_call: TRBD2
j_call: TRBJ2-1
v_call: TRBV14
cdr3_nt: TGTGCCAGCAGCCAAGAAGTTGGACTGGCAGCGGGGGAATACAATGAGCAGTTCTTC
cdr3_aa: CASSQEVGLAAGEYNEQFF

clone_size: few
d_call: -
j_call: TRBJ2-7
v_call: TRBV7-9
cdr3_nt: TGTGCCAGCAGCTTAGGAAAGATGACCAGACACTACGAGCAGTACTTC
cdr3_aa: CASSLGKMTRHYEQYF

clone_size: few
d_call: -
j_call: TRBJ2-1
v_call: TRBV4-2
cdr3_nt: TGTGCCAGCAGCTCCCGGGCAGGGGACGGTGAGCAGTTCTTC
cdr3_aa: CASSSRAGDGEQFF

clone_size: -
d_call: -
j_call: TRBJ2-7
v_call: TRBV27
cdr3_nt: TGTGCCAGCAGTTTACAACTCGGGACGGCCTCCTACGAGCAGTACTTC
cdr3_aa: CASSLQLGTASYEQYF

clone_size: once
d_call: TRBD2
j_call: TRBJ2-1
v_call: TRBV20-1
cdr3_nt: TGCAGTGCTAGAGATCCCGGGACTAGTACCTACAATGAGCAGTTCTTC
cdr3_aa: CSARDPGTSTYNEQFF